Listed below are T cell receptor beta chains from one sample, sequenced in a study of lymphopenia after photon versus proton radiotherapy. Some clones are missing from TCRdb's copy, which holds only in-frame ones; the method was immunoSEQ multiplex PCR. The sample yields tens of thousands of clones, roughly 93% seen once. Sample: peripheral blood, taken from a patient treated with photon-based radiotherapy. The receptors here all came from a woman between 70 and 85 years old with pancreatic cancer. CDR3s include the opening cysteine and the closing phenylalanine or tryptophan. The D gene is left open where the match is weak. Where a row states a size, it is once, few, many or the class of an expanded clone; other rows omit it.

abundance,v_gene,j_gene,len,d_gene,CDR3aa,CDR3nt
NA,TRBV29-1,TRBJ2-7,13,TRBD2,CSAGRGGSYEQYF,TGCAGCGCCGGCCGGGGGGGGTCCTACGAGCAGTACTTC
NA,TRBV6-1,TRBJ1-5,15,TRBD1,CASSETRGQDQPQHF,TGTGCCAGCAGTGAGACCAGGGGGCAAGATCAGCCCCAGCATTTT
NA,TRBV5-1,TRBJ2-5,15,TRBD2,CASSLELAGQETQYF,TGCGCCAGCAGCTTGGAACTAGCGGGACAAGAGACCCAGTACTTC
NA,TRBV7-2,TRBJ2-7,13,TRBD2,CASSSRAGDEQYF,TGTGCCAGCAGCTCGCGAGCGGGAGACGAGCAGTACTTC
NA,TRBV28,TRBJ1-4,14,NA,CASSLRAVNEKLFF,TGTGCCAGCAGTCTCCGGGCCGTGAATGAAAAACTGTTTTTT
NA,TRBV12-1,TRBJ2-3,13,NA,CASSFLVTDTQYF,TGTGCCAGCAGCTTTCTAGTCACAGATACGCAGTATTTT
NA,TRBV5-1,TRBJ2-1,16,NA,CASSTRDGSSYNEQFF,TGCGCCAGCAGCACCCGGGACGGGAGCTCCTACAATGAGCAGTTCTTC
NA,TRBV6-6,TRBJ2-7,15,NA,CASSLRVRASYEQYF,TGTGCCAGCAGTCTCAGGGTAAGGGCCTCGTACGAGCAGTACTTC
NA,TRBV5-1,TRBJ1-4,14,NA,CASSLEGTDEKLFF,TGCGCCAGCAGCTTGGAGGGGACGGATGAAAAACTGTTTTTT
NA,TRBV27,TRBJ2-5,11,NA,CASSLGETQYF,TGTGCCAGCAGTTTGGGAGAGACCCAGTACTTC
NA,TRBV18,TRBJ2-7,15,NA,CASSAEAVSVGEQYF,TGTGCCAGCTCGGCCGAGGCAGTTAGCGTAGGCGAGCAGTACTTC
NA,TRBV7-2,TRBJ2-5,17,TRBD2,CASTSKGLAGGTETQYF,TGTGCCAGCACCTCGAAGGGACTAGCGGGAGGAACGGAGACCCAGTACTTC
NA,TRBV27,TRBJ1-4,14,NA,CASSSTMGNEKLFF,TGTGCCAGCAGTTCCACCATGGGTAATGAAAAACTGTTTTTT
NA,TRBV12-5,TRBJ2-7,17,TRBD2,CASGLVFLAGEFYEQYF,TGTGCTAGTGGTTTGGTTTTCCTAGCGGGAGAGTTCTACGAGCAGTACTTC
NA,TRBV7-3,TRBJ2-2,15,NA,CASSLIGGRSGELFF,TGTGCCAGCAGCTTAATTGGAGGGCGTTCCGGGGAGCTGTTTTTT
once,TRBV5-1,TRBJ2-7,16,NA,CASSLGQGWDSYEQYF,TGCGCCAGCAGCTTGGGGCAGGGTTGGGACTCCTACGAGCAGTACTTC
NA,TRBV5-1,TRBJ2-5,14,NA,CASSVGPAQETQYF,TGCGCCAGCAGCGTGGGGCCAGCCCAAGAGACCCAGTACTTC
NA,TRBV28,TRBJ1-3,16,TRBD1,CASSSNGGTDKATIYF,TGTGCCAGCAGTTCTAACGGCGGGACAGATAAAGCCACCATATATTTT